The 23 T cell receptor beta chains listed next were all sequenced from one sample in a study of OX40 agonist ivuxolimab in advanced cancers. Sequencing was performed with immunoSEQ multiplex PCR; in TCRdb, only in-frame clones are kept and a portion is missing. The repertoire holds some 60,000 clones, approximately 90% seen once, with 12% in the top ten. The specimen was CD4+ or CD8+ T cells sorted from blood, collected in a trial of the OX40 agonist ivuxolimab. The source is an adult with an advanced solid tumor such as melanoma, head and neck, liver or kidney cancer.

The V and J genes are TRBV19 and TRBJ2-3; TRBD2 matches at 15 bases. The J segment lost 5 bases and the V segment lost 5 bases, leaving 26 bases of the junction unmatched. CDR1 is LNHDA and CDR2 is SQIVND in the germline V gene (reference sequence). This CDR3 is built from 23 residues. CDR3 loop: CASSLPGGTRTSGRARGKDTQYF. DNA for the CDR3: TGTGCCAGTAGTCTTCCCGGGGGCACCCGGACTAGCGGGAGGGCCAGGGGAAAAGATACGCAGTATTTT.

The rearrangement joins TRBV12-5 to TRBJ2-1, with D perhaps being TRBD1 or TRBD2 (5 bases each). CDR1 is LGHNT, CDR2 FRNRAP, per germline. The CDR3 sequence is 10 residues long. Trimming took 5 bases from V and 12 from J, leaving 8 bases between them. CDR3: CASGGGLQFF. CDR3 sequence (DNA): TGTGCTAGTGGTGGGGGATTGCAGTTCTTC.

The chain is built from TRBV14 and TRBJ2-1; 10 bases fit TRBD2. Germline values: CDR1 SGHDN, CDR2 FVKESK. J was trimmed by 8 bases and V by 0 bases; bases with no gene match: 10. This CDR3 is 17 amino acids long. CDR3 DNA sequence: TGTGCCAGCAGCCAAGAGGGTGAAGGACTAGCGGACCATGAGCAGTTCTTC. Protein sequence: CASSQEGEGLADHEQFF.

The rearrangement links TRBV7-9 to TRBJ1-4; D is possibly TRBD1 (5 bases). The ends were cut back, 7 bases at V and 7 bases at J, with 13 bases in the middle. In germline, CDR1 is SEHNR, CDR2 FQNEAQ (reference sequence). CDR3 length equals 13 residues. In nucleotides, the CDR3 is TGTGCCAGCATGGACGGGGCTGGTGAAAAACTGTTTTTT. Its translation is CASMDGAGEKLFF.

The chain is built from TRBV13 and TRBJ2-4; 8 nucleotides match TRBD2. V was pared by 5 bases and J by 1 base, with 7 bases of the junction left unmatched. From germline, CDR1 is PRHDT and CDR2 FYEKMQ (reference sequence). The CDR3 covers 16 residues. CDR3 coding DNA: TGTGCCAGCAGCCCACCCGGGGGGGCGGCCAAAAACATTCAGTACTTC. This sequence encodes CASSPPGGAAKNIQYF.

This clone was observed once. V gene TRBV5-1 combines with J gene TRBJ2-2; tentative D call: TRBD2 (5 bases). V lost 4 bases and J lost 7, with 23 bases in between. CDR1 is SGHRS and CDR2 is YFSETQ in the germline V gene. The CDR3 consists of 17 residues. This chain's CDR3 is CASSGEVDARTSGELFF. The CDR3, as DNA: TGCGCCAGCAGCGGAGAGGTTGATGCTAGAACTAGCGGGGAGCTGTTTTTT. The full variable domain, its missing parts supplied by reference TRBV5-1 and TRBJ2-2, is KAGVTQTPRYLIKTRGQQVTLSCSPISGHRSVSWYQQTPGQGLQFLFEYFSETQRNKGNFPGRFSGRQFSNSRSEMNVSTLELGDSALYLCASSGEVDARTSGELFFGEGSRLTVL.

The chain couples TRBV19 to TRBJ2-1, with TRBD2 as a possible D gene (5 bases). Germline V lookup: CDR1 LNHDA, CDR2 SQIVND (reference sequence). The CDR3 loop spans 16 amino acids. V was pared by 3 bases and J by 7 bases, with 19 bases between. CDR3 protein: CASSIGYGVGSNEQFF. DNA for the CDR3: TGTGCCAGTAGTATTGGGTACGGGGTCGGTTCGAATGAGCAGTTCTTC.

The chain recombines TRBV7-9 with TRBJ1-3, with a weak D call TRBD1 (5 bases). The germline V gene encodes CDR1 SEHNR and CDR2 FQNEAQ (reference sequence). CDR3 size: 16 residues. CDR3 DNA sequence: TGTGCTAGCCTCAGGGTTCTCCCTGGCTCTGGAAACACCATATATTTT. It codes for CASLRVLPGSGNTIYF.

This chain joins TRBV5-4 and TRBJ2-1; D may match TRBD1 or TRBD2 (5 bases each). The germline V gene has CDR1 SGHNT and CDR2 YYREEE (reference sequence). Trimming took 1 base from V and 8 from J, leaving 16 bases between them. The CDR3 loop spans 15 amino acids. This chain's CDR3 is CASSLRGKRGDEQFF. CDR3 coding DNA: TGTGCCAGCAGCTTGAGAGGGAAAAGGGGTGATGAGCAGTTCTTC.

V is TRBV21-1 and J is TRBJ1-3. TRBV21-1 is assigned pseudogene status. The CDR3 covers 12 residues. The CDR3 reads CASSTLGNTIYF. The CDR3, as DNA: TGTGCCAGCAGCACACTAGGAAACACCATATATTTT.

The V and J genes are TRBV6-6 and TRBJ2-3; TRBD1 or TRBD2 may be the D gene (5 bases each). There are 16 residues in the CDR3. Looked up from germline, CDR1 is MNHNY and CDR2 is SVGAGI (reference sequence). Trimming took 7 bases from V and 4 from J, leaving 21 bases between them. CDR3: CASILGPATGSDTQYF. Here the CDR3 DNA reads TGTGCCAGCATCCTGGGACCGGCCACGGGGTCAGATACGCAGTATTTT.

The chain employs TRBV7-9 and TRBJ2-2; D is unresolved. V was trimmed by 2 bases and J by 7 bases, leaving 8 bases between them. CDR3 size: 13 residues. CDR1 and CDR2 from the germline V gene are SEHNR and FQNEAQ (reference sequence). The CDR3 coding sequence is TGTGCCAGCAGCTTAAGGAATCACGGGGAGCTGTTTTTT. Protein product: CASSLRNHGELFF.

The V gene is TRBV29-1, the J gene TRBJ2-7, with 8 nucleotides matching TRBD2. V lost 7 bases, J lost 1 base, and 6 bases stayed unmatched. The CDR3 consists of 13 residues. In germline, CDR1 is SQVTM, CDR2 ANQGSEA. This CDR3 reads CSAAGGASYEQYF. DNA of the CDR3: TGCAGCGCTGCGGGGGGAGCGTCCTACGAGCAGTACTTC.

The chain links TRBV6-5 to TRBJ2-7; 7 bases are shared with TRBD2. The ends lost 6 bases at V and 2 bases at J; junction bases unmatched: 10. The CDR3 spans 15 residues. Germline assignment: CDR1 MNHEY and CDR2 SVGAGI. DNA of the CDR3: TGTGCCAGCAGCGAACGACTAGCAGGGACCTACGAGCAGTACTTC. This encodes CASSERLAGTYEQYF.

This clone was seen just once. The DNA of the CDR3 is TGTGCCAGCAGTTTTTGGACAGCCGAGATAGTTTCAACTAATGAAAAACTGTTTTTT. This codes for CASSFWTAEIVSTNEKLFF. The chain combines TRBV28 with TRBJ1-4; weak D call: TRBD1 (6 bases). There are 19 residues in the CDR3. Trimming stripped 3 bases from V and 0 bases from J, with 20 bases between. Germline loops: CDR1 MDHEN, CDR2 SYDVKM.

The sample holds a few counts of this clone. The chain joins TRBV7-9 to TRBJ2-5; D is uncertain. CDR3 size: 13 residues. Trimming left V 0 bases short and J 2 bases short, with 4 bases between. Germline-derived CDR1 and CDR2 are SEHNR and FQNEAQ (reference sequence). CDR3 loop: CASSLAQQETQYF. The CDR3 DNA follows: TGTGCCAGCAGCTTAGCCCAGCAAGAGACCCAGTACTTC.

In its sample, this clone is medium-sized. The rearrangement joins TRBV4-2 to TRBJ2-1; maybe TRBD2 (5 bases). The CDR3 has 17 residues. Germline CDR1 and CDR2: LGHNA and YNFKEQ. V shed 0 bases and J shed 0 bases, with 12 bases lying between them. The CDR3 spells CASSQEASSSSYNEQFF. The CDR3 DNA sequence: TGTGCCAGCAGCCAAGAGGCTAGCTCGAGCTCCTACAATGAGCAGTTCTTC.

The rearrangement uses TRBV28 and TRBJ1-6; 10 bases line up with TRBD1. The germline V gene encodes CDR1 MDHEN and CDR2 SYDVKM. The CDR3 is 14 amino acids. Trimming removed 3 bases from V and 8 bases from J; junction bases left unmatched: 1. CDR3 sequence: CASSFGTGDSPLHF. CDR3 DNA sequence: TGTGCCAGCAGTTTCGGGACAGGGGATTCACCCCTCCACTTT.

This clone was observed once. The V gene is TRBV21-1, the J gene TRBJ2-3; TRBD1, the table's D call, was not compared with the DNA. TRBV21-1 is tagged as a pseudogene. This CDR3 region has 15 residues. The CDR3 DNA is TGTGCCAGCAGCAAAGGGATGACAGGGGATGATACGCAGTATTTT. Translated: CASSKGMTGDDTQYF.

V usage is TRBV25-1 and J usage is TRBJ2-2, with D perhaps being TRBD1 or TRBD2 (6 bases each). CDR3 length equals 16 residues. Germline CDR1 reads MGHDK; CDR2 reads SYGVNS. V shed 5 bases and J shed 7 bases, with 20 bases lying between them. This CDR3 is CASSLSRERGSGELFF. The DNA of the CDR3 is TGTGCCAGCAGTTTATCGCGGGAAAGGGGGAGCGGGGAGCTGTTTTTT.

The table lists this clone with a few counts. Additional DNA sequences in this sample encode the identical CDR3. The chain employs TRBV2 and TRBJ1-2; 7 bases agree with TRBD1. The ends lost 2 bases at V and 2 bases at J; junction bases unmatched: 2. There are 14 residues in the CDR3. Germline CDR1 and CDR2: SNHLY and FYNNEI. The CDR3 protein is CASSERGPNYGYTF. Written as DNA, the CDR3 is TGTGCCAGCAGTGAAAGGGGGCCGAACTATGGCTACACCTTC.

CDR3 DNA: TGTGCCAGCAGTTTAAAAGGGACAGACGCAACTAATGAAAAACTGTTTTTT. Protein: CASSLKGTDATNEKLFF. V is TRBV28 and J is TRBJ1-4, with 7 nucleotides matching TRBD1. Losses at the gene ends were 2 bases for V and 0 bases for J; bases not matched to a gene: 6. Germline CDR1 and CDR2: MDHEN and SYDVKM. The CDR3 runs to 17 residues.

The V call is TRBV5-1, the J call TRBJ2-1; TRBD2 matches 13 bases. J was trimmed by 7 bases and V by 7 bases; bases with no gene match: 2. Germline V gene data show CDR1 as SGHRS and CDR2 as YFSETQ. CDR3 length: 13 amino acids. CDR3 bases: TGCGCCAGCGGACTAGCGGGAGTTAATGAGCAGTTCTTC. Translated: CASGLAGVNEQFF.